The present entry profiles one T cell receptor (beta chain) with its context. Its antigen is not identified. Expressed TCRB transcripts were sequenced, since all the RNA that had been isolated was reverse transcribed. Measured with immunoSEQ multiplex PCR; TCRdb has only the in-frame clones, and not every one. The sample lists more than 110,000 clones, 6.9% occurring once. The V end was cut by 0 bases, the J end by 3 bases, with 21 bases between. The CDR3 covers 18 residues. Germline-derived CDR1 and CDR2 are SGHRS and YFSETQ. These data belong to a study of beta chain features in type 1 diabetes. CD4+ cells of the naive, central memory, regulatory and stem cell-like memory types were sorted via CD45RO/CCR7/CD25/CD127/CD95/CD27. General study points: More deletions and fewer insertions at VDJ junctions were seen in type 1 diabetes patients. PCR could preferentially amplify shorter templates, alike in patients and controls. Among patients, naive, central memory and Treg TCRB repertoires appeared more similar than among healthy donors.

V gene TRBV5-1 combines with J gene TRBJ2-5; tentative D call: TRBD1 (5 bases). The sequenced sample consisted of central memory CD4+ T cells from blood. The TCR sequence derives from a woman aged 25 to 39 in good health. The CDR3, as DNA: TGCGCCAGCAGCTTGGTGGAACAGGCCCCAGGAATTGAAGAGACCCAGTACTTC. It encodes CASSLVEQAPGIEETQYF.